The text below deals with one T cell receptor beta chain. J lost 7 bases, V lost 5 bases, and 8 bases had no gene match. CDR1 is LNHNV, CDR2 YYDKDF, per germline (reference sequence). The CDR3 is 16 residues long. This record comes from a study of cytomegalovirus exposure and HLA in healthy donors. Study as a whole: Per a later analysis, the roughly 690 first-cohort and some 110 validation repertoires shared one platform.

Measured with immunoSEQ multiplex PCR; TCRdb has only the in-frame clones, and not every one. The repertoire includes tens of thousands of clones, roughly 92% of them detected once, and approximately 1.5% sits in the top ten. Sequencing was done on a sample of PBMCs. The sequence was obtained from a man between 18 and 29 years old in good health and CMV-seronegative. V is TRBV15 and J is TRBJ2-1; 13 nucleotides match TRBD2. This CDR3 reads CATSPLRTSGSNEQFF. CDR3 bases: TGTGCCACCAGCCCCCTCAGGACTAGCGGGAGTAATGAGCAGTTCTTC.